This TCR beta chain was found in a study of blood T cell repertoires in COVID-19. This clone was picked up a small number of times. The CDR3 consists of 15 residues. V shed 0 bases and J shed 1 base, with 10 bases lying between them. Germline V gene sequence: CDR1 LNHDA, CDR2 SQIVND (reference sequence). Per the original data handling: Using reference gene primer amplification, nucleated cell counts were estimated. TCRdb keeps only in-frame clones here, not all; method: immunoSEQ multiplex PCR. The V and J calls and the clone size are those of that table, but D and trimming were determined from the DNA. The table includes 300,000 to 450,000 clones, about 87% detected once.

The chain has TRBV19 and TRBJ2-7; D is unresolved. Sample: PBMCs or T cells enriched from blood (not recorded which). The TCR comes from a man aged 30 to 39 who had recovered from COVID-19. In nucleotides, the CDR3 is TGTGCCAGTAGTATAGATCCCGCCAGGTCCTACGAGCAGTACTTC. It specifies CASSIDPARSYEQYF.